Reported below is one T cell receptor beta chain. This entry comes from a study of blood T cell repertoires in COVID-19. Study-level background: The origin of the acute and convalescent COVID-19 samples was the United States, Italy and Spain. In each case, the material was cDNA or gDNA derived from T cells, B-cell-depleted T cells, or PBMCs.

Germline CDR1 SGDLS, CDR2 YYNGEE. V lost 3 bases and J lost 2, with 12 bases in between. The CDR3 covers 14 residues. Measured with immunoSEQ multiplex PCR; TCRdb has only the in-frame clones, and not every one. This table has approximately 530,000 clones, approximately 91% appearing once. The source material was peripheral blood. V is TRBV9 and J is TRBJ2-7; D perhaps matches TRBD2 (6 bases). The receptor was derived from a woman between 45 and 65 years old with COVID-19, enrolled during active disease. CDR3: CASSEGGDPYEQYF. In DNA, the CDR3 is TGTGCCAGCAGCGAAGGAGGGGACCCCTACGAGCAGTACTTC.